This is a list of T cell receptor beta chains from one sample in a study of T cell changes during pregnancy in multiple sclerosis. TCRdb's copy holds only in-frame clones and misses some; the assay was immunoSEQ multiplex PCR. This repertoire shows approximately 25,000 clones, roughly 86% found once; its top ten account for about 13%. Sequences were derived from CD8+ T cells from peripheral blood mononuclear cells, sampled in the first trimester of pregnancy. Receptors originate from a female donor in good health, enrolled as a control in a pregnancy study. Both conserved end residues are part of each CDR3. Each record gives: D gene, clone size, J gene, V gene, CDR3 DNA, CDR3 protein. D genes are given only for firm matches. Size is omitted from some rows. Given values are once, few, many or a class for expanded clones.

TRBD2 | NA | TRBJ2-7 | TRBV5-1 | TGCGCCAGCAGCACAGGGACTAGCAGCTACGAGCAGTACTTC | CASSTGTSSYEQYF
NA | NA | TRBJ1-6 | TRBV28 | TGTGCCAGCAGTTTAGAGGGGGTGAGTTCACCCCTCCACTTT | CASSLEGVSSPLHF
NA | NA | TRBJ2-1 | TRBV7-3 | TGTGCCAGCAGCTTAAGGCTACGGCAGGACATATCCTACAATGAGCAGTTCTTC | CASSLRLRQDISYNEQFF
NA | NA | TRBJ2-7 | TRBV28 | TGTGCCAGCTCACTAGTACTTGGGGAGCAGTACTTC | CASSLVLGEQYF
NA | NA | TRBJ1-2 | TRBV4-2 | TGTGCCAGCAGCCAAGGCCAGGAAGACTATTATGGCTACACCTTC | CASSQGQEDYYGYTF
NA | NA | TRBJ2-1 | TRBV7-9 | TGTGCCAGCAGCCCTTCAGGGGCCTCCTACAATGAGCAGTTCTTC | CASSPSGASYNEQFF
NA | NA | TRBJ1-1 | TRBV6-1 | TGTGCCAGCAGGGTGGTCAGGGCATGGACTGAAGCTTTCTTT | CASRVVRAWTEAFF
TRBD1 | NA | TRBJ2-1 | TRBV11-1 | TGTGCCAGCAGCTTAGGTCCAGGGGGCCACTACAATGAGCAGTTCTTC | CASSLGPGGHYNEQFF
TRBD2 | NA | TRBJ2-3 | TRBV4-2 | TGTGCCAGCAGCCTTCTGGAGGCTAGCGGGGGGACAGATACGCAGTATTTT | CASSLLEASGGTDTQYF
NA | NA | TRBJ1-3 | TRBV19 | TGTGCCAGTAGTCCCGGACAGCCCGACCTAGGTAATGGAAACACCATATATTTT | CASSPGQPDLGNGNTIYF
TRBD1 | few | TRBJ2-1 | TRBV5-6 | TGTGCCAGCAGCCCCCGGACAGGTTTATACAATGAGCAGTTCTTC | CASSPRTGLYNEQFF
NA | NA | TRBJ2-2 | TRBV6-1 | TGTGCCAGCAACCCGACTCAGAGAGGCACCGGGGAGCTGTTTTTT | CASNPTQRGTGELFF
TRBD1 | NA | TRBJ2-5 | TRBV28 | TGTGCCAGCAGTTACGGACAGGGCGGAGAGACCCAGTACTTC | CASSYGQGGETQYF
NA | NA | TRBJ2-1 | TRBV18 | TGTGCCAGCTCACCATCAGGGGGAGGTTACAATGAGCAGTTCTTC | CASSPSGGGYNEQFF
NA | NA | TRBJ2-2 | TRBV28 | TGTGCCAGCAGTAGGGCCGGAGGAGCCGGGGAGCTGTTTTTT | CASSRAGGAGELFF
TRBD1 | many | TRBJ1-6 | TRBV4-3 | TGCGCCAGCAGTTCTGACAGGGAGTATTCACCCCTCCACTTT | CASSSDREYSPLHF
TRBD2 | NA | TRBJ2-1 | TRBV19 | TGTGCCAGTAGTATACGGTCCCCGGTATGGCGGGGGAATTCCTACAATGAGCAGTTCTTC | CASSIRSPVWRGNSYNEQFF
NA | NA | TRBJ1-1 | TRBV7-9 | TGTGCCACTCCCGAGGTCACTGAAGCTTTCTTT | CATPEVTEAFF
TRBD2 | NA | TRBJ2-1 | TRBV4-3 | TGCGCCAGCAGCCAAGATCTGTGGCGGGAGGGCCCCAATGAGCAGTTCTTC | CASSQDLWREGPNEQFF
NA | NA | TRBJ2-7 | TRBV6-6 | TGTGCCAGCAGCCCCGACAGCCAGCCGCCCCCCTACGAGCAGTACTTC | CASSPDSQPPPYEQYF
NA | NA | TRBJ2-7 | TRBV15 | TGTGCCACCAGCCCTGTGGGGGGAGGCTACGAGCAGTACTTC | CATSPVGGGYEQYF
TRBD1 | NA | TRBJ2-1 | TRBV5-1 | TGCGCCAGCAGCCCAGGGACAGGGGAATCCAATGAGCAGTTCTTC | CASSPGTGESNEQFF
NA | NA | TRBJ1-4 | TRBV25-1 | TGTGCCAGCAGTGAGAGTCAGGGATCAAGGGAAAAACTGTTTTTT | CASSESQGSREKLFF
NA | NA | TRBJ2-7 | TRBV7-9 | TGTGCCAGCAGCTTATTAGGATCGGCGGCGGCCCCCTCCATGCAGTACTTC | CASSLLGSAAAPSMQYF
TRBD1 | NA | TRBJ1-1 | TRBV11-2 | TGTGCCAGCAGCTTAGGGACAGGGCTGAACACTGAAGCTTTCTTT | CASSLGTGLNTEAFF
NA | NA | TRBJ2-5 | TRBV4-1 | TGCGCCAGCAGCCAAATAAGCGGCGAGACCCAGTACTTC | CASSQISGETQYF
TRBD2 | NA | TRBJ2-1 | TRBV6-5 | TGTGCCACCGGGGGGGCAAACTACAATGAGCAGTTCTTC | CATGGANYNEQFF
TRBD2 | NA | TRBJ2-3 | TRBV7-6 | TGTGCCAGCAGCTTAGCGGCGGGGGATAGGACAGATACGCAGTATTTT | CASSLAAGDRTDTQYF
NA | NA | TRBJ2-5 | TRBV7-9 | TGTGCCAGCAGCGTCACTTTTATTGGACAGAAAGAGACCCAGTACTTC | CASSVTFIGQKETQYF
TRBD1 | NA | TRBJ2-1 | TRBV9 | TGTGCCAGCAGCGTAACAGGGGTCGAGCAGTTCTTC | CASSVTGVEQFF
NA | NA | TRBJ1-2 | TRBV9 | TGTGCCAGCAGCGTTGGTCAGGGGTACTATGGCTACACCTTC | CASSVGQGYYGYTF